A selection of T cell receptor beta chains follows, all from one sample in a study of blood T cell repertoires in COVID-19. This table comes from immunoSEQ multiplex PCR, and its TCRdb copy is limited to in-frame clones, with some not included. The profile shows about 310,000 clones, around 89% of them singletons. The source material was PBMCs or T cells enriched from blood (not recorded which). Source of these receptors: a woman aged 40 to 50 who had recovered from COVID-19. The CDR3 runs from the conserved cysteine through the conserved F or W. The D gene is left open where the match is weak. Size tells how often a clone was seen (once, few, many) or the class of an expanded clone, and some rows leave it out.

CDR3aa	CDR3nt	d_gene	v_gene	abundance	j_gene
CASAPGTGVNYGYTF	TGCGCCAGCGCGCCCGGGACAGGAGTTAACTATGGCTACACCTTC	TRBD1	TRBV5-1	-	TRBJ1-2
CASSSTGDPNYGYTF	TGTGCCAGCAGTTCTACAGGGGACCCTAACTATGGCTACACCTTC	TRBD1	TRBV6-2/TRBV6-3	many	TRBJ1-2
CASSTGGLSYEQYF	TGCGCCAGCAGCACAGGGGGACTCTCCTACGAGCAGTACTTC	TRBD1	TRBV5-1	-	TRBJ2-7
CASSLVLAGNRDNEQFF	TGTGCCAGCAGCTTAGTACTAGCGGGAAACAGGGACAATGAGCAGTTCTTC	TRBD2	TRBV11-2	-	TRBJ2-1
CASRVAGARTDTQYF	TGTGCCAGCAGAGTGGCAGGGGCGCGCACAGATACGCAGTATTTT	-	TRBV27	-	TRBJ2-3
CASSPQGGAGNTIYF	TGTGCCAGTAGTCCCCAGGGGGGCGCTGGAAACACCATATATTTT	TRBD1	TRBV19	-	TRBJ1-3
CASSPGTGFGEAFF	TGTGCCAGCAGCCCAGGGACAGGGTTCGGTGAAGCTTTCTTT	TRBD1	TRBV9	-	TRBJ1-1
CASSLAGQKETQYF	TGTGCCAGCAGTTTAGCCGGTCAAAAAGAGACCCAGTACTTC	-	TRBV27	-	TRBJ2-5
CASSLSQGGRLETQYF	TGTGCCAGCAGCTTAAGTCAGGGCGGTAGACTAGAGACCCAGTACTTC	-	TRBV7-3	-	TRBJ2-5
CASSSGRSGYGYTF	TGTGCCAGCAGCTCAGGACGGAGCGGATATGGCTACACCTTC	-	TRBV11-1	-	TRBJ1-2
CASSSPAPGLANTGELFF	TGTGCCAGCAGCTCCCCGGCGCCGGGACTAGCGAACACCGGGGAGCTGTTTTTT	TRBD2	TRBV7-9	-	TRBJ2-2
CAISVGLFSYEQYF	TGTGCCATCAGTGTGGGACTCTTCTCCTACGAGCAGTACTTC	-	TRBV10-3	-	TRBJ2-7
CASSLLGSLPTDTQYF	TGTGCCAGCAGCTTACTAGGGAGTTTACCAACAGATACGCAGTATTTT	-	TRBV5-4	-	TRBJ2-3
CASSEWESMNTEAFF	TGCGCCAGCAGTGAGTGGGAGTCCATGAACACTGAAGCTTTCTTT	-	TRBV10-2	-	TRBJ1-1
CASSESTGPTEAFF	TGCGCCAGCAGTGAGTCGACAGGCCCCACTGAAGCTTTCTTT	-	TRBV10-1	-	TRBJ1-1
CASTPQRGSNSPLHF	TGTGCCAGCACCCCCCAAAGGGGGAGTAATTCACCCCTCCACTTT	-	TRBV27	-	TRBJ1-6
CASSQGSSGGAYNEQFF	TGCGCCAGCAGCCAAGGATCTAGCGGGGGGGCCTACAATGAGCAGTTCTTC	TRBD2	TRBV4-1	-	TRBJ2-1
CASSDGLAGRLGTGELFF	TGTGCCAGCAGTGACGGACTAGCGGGGCGGTTAGGGACCGGGGAGCTGTTTTTT	TRBD2	TRBV2	-	TRBJ2-2
CASSIDLSRNTQYF	TGTGCCAGTAGTATAGACCTTTCCAGGAATACGCAGTATTTT	-	TRBV19	-	TRBJ2-3
CASSPGLLGGEQFF	TGTGCCAGCAGCCCGGGACTCCTAGGCGGTGAGCAGTTCTTC	-	TRBV3-1/TRBV3-2	once	TRBJ2-1
CASSEQASPGAFF	TGTGCCAGCAGTGAGCAGGCCTCTCCTGGAGCTTTCTTT	-	TRBV25-1	-	TRBJ1-1
CASSISGSTDTQYF	TGTGCCAGTAGTATTAGCGGGAGCACAGATACGCAGTATTTT	TRBD2	TRBV19	-	TRBJ2-3
CASSQTGGYSNQPQHF	TGTGCCAGCAGCCAGACAGGGGGCTATAGCAATCAGCCCCAGCATTTT	TRBD1	TRBV7-2	once	TRBJ1-5
CASNPTGGSSGANVLTF	TGTGCCAGCAACCCGACAGGGGGCAGCTCTGGGGCCAACGTCCTGACTTTC	TRBD1	TRBV9	-	TRBJ2-6
CASSQEGWGTDTQYF	TGCGCCAGCAGCCAAGAGGGCTGGGGCACAGATACGCAGTATTTT	-	TRBV4-3	-	TRBJ2-3
CAWSVGREGAFF	TGTGCCTGGAGTGTAGGCAGGGAGGGGGCTTTCTTT	-	TRBV30	-	TRBJ1-1
CASSSSGGVCNEKLFF	TGTGCCAGCAGCTCCTCCGGGGGGGTATGTAATGAAAAACTGTTTTTT	-	TRBV7-3	-	TRBJ1-4